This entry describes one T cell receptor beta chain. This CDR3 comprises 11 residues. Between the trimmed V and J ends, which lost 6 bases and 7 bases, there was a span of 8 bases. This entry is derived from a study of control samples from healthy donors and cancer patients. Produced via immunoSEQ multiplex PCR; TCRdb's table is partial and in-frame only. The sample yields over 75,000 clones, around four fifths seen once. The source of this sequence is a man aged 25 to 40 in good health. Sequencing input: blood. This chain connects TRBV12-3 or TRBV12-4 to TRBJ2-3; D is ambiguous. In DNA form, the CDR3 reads TGTGCCAGCAGACAAGGGAATACGCAGTATTTT. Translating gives CASRQGNTQYF.